This T cell receptor (beta chain) was profiled in a study of shared T cell receptors in the human thymus (dated by TCRdb to about 2021). With respect to the entire study: The study investigated the way shared, self-reactive T-cell receptor alpha chains are produced in the human thymus.

About this clone itself: Its recognized antigen is unknown. The sample holds no much larger clone one base away, and base qualities are not on file.

The library was obtained by the immunoSEQ multiplex PCR assay. TCRdb re-hosts the immuneACCESS table, in-frame sequences only. Its copies lack some clones; in the studies checked, an unresolved V gene accounts for under half of them, and the cause for the rest is not known. The sample profile shows over 650,000 clones; more than 75% of them were found once. 0.0094% of the sample comes from the top ten. The germline V gene provides CDR1 MGHRA and CDR2 YSYEKL. The junction carries 5 bases between V and J, which are trimmed by 3 bases and 0 bases respectively. CDR3 length: 13 amino acids, cysteine to phenylalanine. Only the CDR3 DNA stays, 39 bases, in frame from base 1. Separately, the same data were catalogued under a study of human thymus T cells. From the second report: In Finland, the donors were immunologically healthy infants who were having open corrective cardiac surgery for congenital heart defects. Thymus tissue was obtained as surgical resects removed during corrective cardiac surgery. Biased V and J gene segment usage appeared to be present in both thymic and peripheral blood repertoires. Highly overlapping thymic TCR repertoires among unrelated individuals were reported in the related research. The study characterized TCR alpha and beta repertoires from roughly 8 infant thymus samples and a few related peripheral blood samples. Donor ages ranged from about 6 to 244 days, and the cohort comprised five or six male and two female infants. Thymocytes were released mechanically from tissue and stored at -70 °C as pellets of about 9.5-32 million cells. A QIAsymphony instrument was used to extract genomic DNA from frozen cell pellets. The immunoSEQ multiplex PCR assay was used to amplify the TCRB and TCRAD loci from a standardized quantity of quality-controlled genomic DNA. Amplicons spanned the V(D)J region at a length sufficient to cover the CDR3 and identify V and J genes. The amplicons were sequenced on an Illumina platform via the commercial immunoSEQ service. Primer bias and sequencing errors were corrected using previously described methods, and TCRAD and TCRB definitions followed the IMGT database. Repertoires were analysed with immunoSEQ Analyzer 3.0 and VDJTools, covering basic statistics, V/J segment usage, diversity estimates, rarefaction and pairwise overlap. Diversity was estimated using the Chao1, ChaoE, Efron-Thisted, Shannon and inverse Simpson indices, and was also estimated on datasets down-sampled to the size of the smallest sample. Repertoire overlap was determined by strict matching of CDR3 nucleotide sequence, V gene and J gene, and Jaccard-based multidimensional scaling clustering was applied. On average, thymus samples gave roughly 740,000 unique TCRB clonotypes, whereas blood samples gave around 84,000.

The sequenced sample was thymocytes. The receptor comes from a boy under two years old with a congenital heart defect. Donor details come from another sample of the same person, matched by shared clones. The rearranged chain carries TRBV4-1 and TRBJ1-2; the D segment cannot be called with confidence. This receptor has the CDR3 CASSHSANYGYTF. The nucleotide sequence reads as follows: TGCGCCAGCAGCCACTCTGCTAACTATGGCTACACCTTC.